This T cell receptor (beta chain) was found in a study of radiation and T cells in renal cell carcinoma. Overall study findings and caveats: Sampling covered only about 0.97 g of each tumor. From baseline, blood top tumor clonotypes peaked at 2 weeks post-radiation.

Clones were read by immunoSEQ multiplex PCR, and TCRdb kept only the in-frame ones, dropping some. The sample contains several thousand clones, roughly three fifths of which appear only once. Treatment specified: 15 Gy SBRT to primary tumor, nephrectomy 4 weeks later. Nephrectomy followed 15 Gy stereotactic body radiation by 4 weeks. Germline V gives CDR1 SGHTA, CDR2 FQGNSA. The CDR3 runs to 15 residues. The V end was cut by 1 base, the J end by 9 bases, with 13 bases between. This clone is medium-sized in the sample. What it binds is unknown. This clonotype originated in a man aged 55 to 70 with renal cell carcinoma. V gene TRBV7-2 combines with J gene TRBJ1-6; the D gene is possibly TRBD1 (6 bases). The material was tumor tissue, obtained from a patient whose treatment included radiotherapy and nephrectomy. The DNA of the CDR3 is TGTGCCAGCAGCTTAGTTGTGACAGGTGCTTCACCCCTCCACTTT. This gives the protein CASSLVVTGASPLHF. Using reference TRBV7-2 and TRBJ1-6 for the parts outside the CDR3, the full variable domain is GAGVSQSPSNKVTEKGKDVELRCDPISGHTALYWYRQSLGQGLEFLIYFQGNSAPDKSGLPSDRFSAERTGGSVSTLTIQRTQQEDSAVYLCASSLVVTGASPLHFGNGTRLTVT.